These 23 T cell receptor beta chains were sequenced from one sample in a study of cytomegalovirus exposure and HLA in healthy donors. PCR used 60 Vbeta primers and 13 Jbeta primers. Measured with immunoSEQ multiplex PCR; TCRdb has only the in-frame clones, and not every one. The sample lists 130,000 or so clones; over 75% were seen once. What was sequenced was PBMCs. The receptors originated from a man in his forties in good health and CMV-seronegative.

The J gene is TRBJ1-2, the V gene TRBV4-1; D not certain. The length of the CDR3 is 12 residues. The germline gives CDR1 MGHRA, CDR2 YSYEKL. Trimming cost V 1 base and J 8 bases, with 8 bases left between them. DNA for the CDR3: TGCGCCAGCAGCCAAGGCACTGAAGGCTACACCTTC. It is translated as CASSQGTEGYTF.

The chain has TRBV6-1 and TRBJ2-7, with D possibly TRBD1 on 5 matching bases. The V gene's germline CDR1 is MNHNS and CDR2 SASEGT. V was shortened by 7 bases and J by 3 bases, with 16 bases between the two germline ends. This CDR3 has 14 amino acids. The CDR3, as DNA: TGTGCCAGCATTCCAACCTCAGGGCGCTACGAGCAGTACTTC. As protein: CASIPTSGRYEQYF.

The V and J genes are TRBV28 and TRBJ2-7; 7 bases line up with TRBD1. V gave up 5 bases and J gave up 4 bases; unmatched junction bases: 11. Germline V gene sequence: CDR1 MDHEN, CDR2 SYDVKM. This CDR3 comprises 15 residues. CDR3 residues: CASSATGQTNYEQYF. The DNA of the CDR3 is TGTGCCAGCAGTGCGACGGGACAGACTAATTACGAGCAGTACTTC.

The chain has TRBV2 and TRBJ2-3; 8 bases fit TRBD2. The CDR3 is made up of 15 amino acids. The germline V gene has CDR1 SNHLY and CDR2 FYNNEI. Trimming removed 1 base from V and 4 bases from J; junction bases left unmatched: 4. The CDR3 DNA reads TGTGCCAGCAGTGAAGGTGGACTAGCCTCAGATACGCAGTATTTT. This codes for CASSEGGLASDTQYF.

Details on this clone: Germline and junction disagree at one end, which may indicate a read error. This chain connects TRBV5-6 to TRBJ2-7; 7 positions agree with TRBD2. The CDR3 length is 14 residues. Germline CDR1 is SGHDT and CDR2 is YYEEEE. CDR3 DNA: TGTGCCAGCAGCTTGGGACTAGCCTCCCACGAGCAGTACTTC. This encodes CASSLGLASHEQYF.

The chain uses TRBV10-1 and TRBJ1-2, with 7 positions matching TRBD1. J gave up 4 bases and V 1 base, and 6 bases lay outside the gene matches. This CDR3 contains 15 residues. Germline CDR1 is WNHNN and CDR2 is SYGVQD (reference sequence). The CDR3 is CASSELRDSSYGYTF. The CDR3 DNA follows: TGCGCCAGCAGTGAGTTGCGGGACAGCTCCTATGGCTACACCTTC.

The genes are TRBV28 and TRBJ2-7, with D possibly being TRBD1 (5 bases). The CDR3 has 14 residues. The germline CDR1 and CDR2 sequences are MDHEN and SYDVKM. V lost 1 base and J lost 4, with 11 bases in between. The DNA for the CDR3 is TGTGCCAGCAGTTTATCAGGGTTCCCATACGAGCAGTACTTC. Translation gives CASSLSGFPYEQYF. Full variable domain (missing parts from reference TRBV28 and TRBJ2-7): DVKVTQSSRYLVKRTGEKVFLECVQDMDHENMFWYRQDPGLGLRLIYFSYDVKMKEKGDIPEGYSVSREKKERFSLILESASTNQTSMYLCASSLSGFPYEQYFGPGTRLTVT.

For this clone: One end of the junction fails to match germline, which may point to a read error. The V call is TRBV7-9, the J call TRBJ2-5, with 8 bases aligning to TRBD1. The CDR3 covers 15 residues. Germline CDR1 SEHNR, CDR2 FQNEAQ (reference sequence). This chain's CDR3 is CSSSSGQGHQETQYF. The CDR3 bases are TGTTCCAGCAGTTCCGGACAGGGCCACCAAGAGACCCAGTACTTC.

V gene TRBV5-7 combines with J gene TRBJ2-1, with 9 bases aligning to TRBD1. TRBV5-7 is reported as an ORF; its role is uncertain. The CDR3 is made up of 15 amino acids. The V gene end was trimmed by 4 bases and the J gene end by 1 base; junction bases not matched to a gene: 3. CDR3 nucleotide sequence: TGTGCCAGCAGCCTGGGACAGGGTTCCTACAATGAGCAGTTCTTC. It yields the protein CASSLGQGSYNEQFF.

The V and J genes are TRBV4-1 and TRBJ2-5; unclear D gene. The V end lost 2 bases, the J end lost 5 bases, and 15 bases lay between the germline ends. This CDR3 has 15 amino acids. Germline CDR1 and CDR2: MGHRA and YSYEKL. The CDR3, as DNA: TGCGCCAGCAGCCAACCCACTATCCCGAGGGAGACCCAGTACTTC. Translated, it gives CASSQPTIPRETQYF.

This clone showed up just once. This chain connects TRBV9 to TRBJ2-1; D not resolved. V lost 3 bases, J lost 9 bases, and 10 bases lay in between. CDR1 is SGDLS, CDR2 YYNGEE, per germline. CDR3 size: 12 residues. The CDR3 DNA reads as TGTGCCAGCAGCGCTACGTGGGCTGAGCAGTTCTTC. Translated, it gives CASSATWAEQFF.

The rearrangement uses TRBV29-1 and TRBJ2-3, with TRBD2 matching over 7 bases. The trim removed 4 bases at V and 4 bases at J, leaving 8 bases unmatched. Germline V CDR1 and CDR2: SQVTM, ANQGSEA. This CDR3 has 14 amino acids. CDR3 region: CSVATSEASDTQYF. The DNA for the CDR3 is TGCAGCGTTGCAACTAGCGAAGCTTCAGATACGCAGTATTTT.

CDR3: CATSRQDPPPEAFF. CDR3 nucleotides: TGTGCCACCAGCAGACAGGATCCCCCCCCTGAAGCTTTCTTT. The chain employs TRBV15 and TRBJ1-1; D is undetermined. The CDR3 totals 14 residues. V lost 2 bases and J lost 6, with 13 bases in between. Germline lookup yields CDR1 LNHNV and CDR2 YYDKDF (reference sequence).

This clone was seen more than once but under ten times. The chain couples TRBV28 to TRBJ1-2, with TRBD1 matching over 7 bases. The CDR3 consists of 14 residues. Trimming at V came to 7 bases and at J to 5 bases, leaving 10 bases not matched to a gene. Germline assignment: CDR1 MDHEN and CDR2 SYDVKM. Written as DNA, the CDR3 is TGTGCCAGCAAAGGACAGGTGGGAGATTATGGCTACACCTTC. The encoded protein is CASKGQVGDYGYTF.

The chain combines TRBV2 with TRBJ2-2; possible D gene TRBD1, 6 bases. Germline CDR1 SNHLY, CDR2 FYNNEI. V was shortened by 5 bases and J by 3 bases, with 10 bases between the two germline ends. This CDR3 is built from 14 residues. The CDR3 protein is CASSRDTYTGELFF. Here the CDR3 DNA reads TGTGCCAGCAGTAGGGACACCTACACCGGGGAGCTGTTTTTT.

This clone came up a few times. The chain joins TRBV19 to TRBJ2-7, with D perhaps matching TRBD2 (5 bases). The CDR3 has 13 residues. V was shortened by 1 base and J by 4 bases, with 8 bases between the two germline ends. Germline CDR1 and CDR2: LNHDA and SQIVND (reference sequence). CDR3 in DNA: TGTGCCAGTAGTATAGCTCGGGGTTACGAGCAGTACTTC. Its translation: CASSIARGYEQYF.

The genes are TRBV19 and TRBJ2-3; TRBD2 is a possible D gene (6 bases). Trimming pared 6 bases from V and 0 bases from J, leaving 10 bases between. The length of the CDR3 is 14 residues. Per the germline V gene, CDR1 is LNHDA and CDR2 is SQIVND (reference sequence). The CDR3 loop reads CASRSSGSTDTQYF. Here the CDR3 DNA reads TGTGCCAGTAGATCCAGCGGGAGCACAGATACGCAGTATTTT.

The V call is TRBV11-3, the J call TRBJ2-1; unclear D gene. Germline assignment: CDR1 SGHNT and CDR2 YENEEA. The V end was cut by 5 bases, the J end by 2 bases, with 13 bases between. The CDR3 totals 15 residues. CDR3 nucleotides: TGTGCCAGCAGCCCGGAGACGGCCCCCTACAATGAGCAGTTCTTC. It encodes CASSPETAPYNEQFF. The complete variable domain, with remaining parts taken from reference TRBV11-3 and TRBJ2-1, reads EAGVVQSPRYKIIEKKQPVAFWCNPISGHNTLYWYLQNLGQGPELLIRYENEEAVDDSQLPKDRFSAERLKGVDSTLKIQPAELGDSAVYLCASSPETAPYNEQFFGPGTRLTVL.

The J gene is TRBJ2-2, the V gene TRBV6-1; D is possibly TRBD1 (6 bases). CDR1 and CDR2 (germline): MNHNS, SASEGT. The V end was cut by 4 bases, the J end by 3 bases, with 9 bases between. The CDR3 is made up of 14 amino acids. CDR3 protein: CASSAAGDTGELFF. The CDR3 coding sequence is TGTGCCAGCAGTGCTGCAGGGGACACCGGGGAGCTGTTTTTT.

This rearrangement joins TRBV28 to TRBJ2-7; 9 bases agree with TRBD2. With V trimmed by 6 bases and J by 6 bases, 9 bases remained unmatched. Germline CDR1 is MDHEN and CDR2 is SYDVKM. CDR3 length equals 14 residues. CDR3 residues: CASSPTGLAGEQYF. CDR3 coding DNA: TGTGCCAGCAGCCCTACGGGACTAGCAGGCGAGCAGTACTTC.

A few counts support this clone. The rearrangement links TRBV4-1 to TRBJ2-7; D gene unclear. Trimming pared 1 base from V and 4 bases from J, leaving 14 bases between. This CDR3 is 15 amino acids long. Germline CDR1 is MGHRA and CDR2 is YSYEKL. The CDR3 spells CASSQGRGVGYEQYF. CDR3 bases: TGCGCCAGCAGCCAAGGGAGAGGAGTAGGATACGAGCAGTACTTC.

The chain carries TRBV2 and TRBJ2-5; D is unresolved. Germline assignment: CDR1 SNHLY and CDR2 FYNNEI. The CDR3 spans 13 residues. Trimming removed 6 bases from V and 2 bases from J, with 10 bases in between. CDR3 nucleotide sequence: TGTGCCAGCAGGTGGGCACCTCAAGAGACCCAGTACTTC. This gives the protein CASRWAPQETQYF.

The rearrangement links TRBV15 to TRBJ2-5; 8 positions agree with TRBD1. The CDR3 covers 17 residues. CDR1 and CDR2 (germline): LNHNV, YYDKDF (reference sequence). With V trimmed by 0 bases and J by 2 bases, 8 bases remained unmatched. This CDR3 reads CATSREGTGTGQETQYF. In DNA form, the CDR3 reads TGTGCCACCAGCAGAGAGGGCACCGGGACAGGACAAGAGACCCAGTACTTC. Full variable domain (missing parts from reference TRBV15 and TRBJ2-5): DAMVIQNPRYQVTQFGKPVTLSCSQTLNHNVMYWYQQKSSQAPKLLFHYYDKDFNNEADTPDNFQSRRPNTSFCFLDIRSPGLGDTAMYLCATSREGTGTGQETQYFGPGTRLLVL.